Each of the 18 T cell receptor beta chains below was sequenced from the same sample in a study of T cell changes during pregnancy in multiple sclerosis. Assay: immunoSEQ multiplex PCR; the TCRdb copy retains only in-frame clones and omits some. The table records approximately 31,000 clones, roughly 91% of them present only once. Sequenced material: CD4+ T cells from peripheral blood mononuclear cells, taken in the second trimester of pregnancy. These receptors were collected from a female donor with multiple sclerosis, enrolled in a pregnancy study.

V usage is TRBV19 and J usage is TRBJ2-6; no firm D call. The CDR3 extends over 13 amino acids. Germline V gene lookup returns CDR1 LNHDA and CDR2 SQIVND (reference sequence). V lost 9 bases and J lost 4, with 10 bases in between. The CDR3 coding sequence is TGTGCCAGCAGGAATCTCGGGGCCAACGTCCTGACTTTC. Translated, it gives CASRNLGANVLTF.

This chain uses TRBV27 with TRBJ1-1; D is possibly TRBD1 (6 bases). V dropped 6 bases and J dropped 1 base, with 15 bases sitting between them. The V gene's germline CDR1 is MNHEY and CDR2 SMNVEV (reference sequence). The length of the CDR3 is 15 residues. The CDR3, as DNA: TGTGCCAGCAGCCACAGGACAGCGAGGAACACTGAAGCTTTCTTT. Its translation is CASSHRTARNTEAFF.

The chain carries TRBV6-1 and TRBJ2-7; perhaps TRBD2 as D (6 bases). CDR1 is MNHNS, CDR2 SASEGT, per germline. The CDR3 extends over 14 amino acids. Trimming pared 9 bases from V and 2 bases from J, leaving 17 bases between. Written as DNA, the CDR3 is TGTGCCAGACCCAGTAGGGAGGAGCCCTACGAGCAGTACTTC. Protein product: CARPSREEPYEQYF.

The chain joins TRBV6-6 to TRBJ2-7, with a weak D call TRBD1 (6 bases). V dropped 2 bases and J dropped 6 bases, with 17 bases sitting between them. Germline-derived CDR1 and CDR2 are MNHNY and SVGAGI (reference sequence). This CDR3 contains 15 residues. CDR3 loop: CASSYHLDRISEQYF. Here the CDR3 DNA reads TGTGCCAGCAGTTACCACCTCGACAGGATCTCCGAGCAGTACTTC.

This clone was observed a handful of times. The V and J genes are TRBV7-9 and TRBJ1-5; 7 bases match TRBD1. The CDR3 is 17 amino acids. CDR1 SEHNR and CDR2 FQNEAQ come from the germline V gene (reference sequence). The ends lost 1 base at V and 1 base at J; junction bases unmatched: 7. The CDR3 reads CASSLGVPGQSNQPQHF. CDR3 in DNA: TGTGCCAGCAGCTTAGGGGTTCCGGGACAGAGCAATCAGCCCCAGCATTTT.

V and J are TRBV10-1 and TRBJ2-3, with a tentative D call TRBD2 (6 bases). Trimming took off 2 bases at V and 6 bases at J, with 18 bases between the two ends. The CDR3 extends over 16 amino acids. Germline CDR1 is WNHNN and CDR2 is SYGVQD (reference sequence). The CDR3 loop is CASSETPRGRGDTQYF. The CDR3 bases are TGCGCCAGCAGTGAGACTCCCCGGGGGAGAGGTGATACGCAGTATTTT.

This rearrangement joins TRBV4-1 to TRBJ2-1; no definite D call. Per germline, CDR1 MGHRA and CDR2 YSYEKL. V was pared by 1 base and J by 5 bases, with 15 bases between. CDR3 size: 16 residues. For the CDR3, the DNA is TGCGCCAGCAGCCAAGGACTGGGTCCCCGGCACAATGAGCAGTTCTTC. Its translation: CASSQGLGPRHNEQFF.

This chain joins TRBV18 and TRBJ2-6; a weak D match, TRBD1 (5 bases). Looked up from germline, CDR1 is KGHSH and CDR2 is LQKENI. The CDR3 is 15 amino acids. The V gene lost 8 bases and the J gene lost 0 bases, with 11 bases spanning the gap. CDR3 protein: CASAGRNSGANVLTF. CDR3 DNA sequence: TGTGCCAGCGCAGGGCGTAACTCTGGGGCCAACGTCCTGACTTTC.

This rearrangement joins TRBV30 to TRBJ2-1, with D unresolved. V was clipped by 2 bases and J by 12 bases, with 11 bases between them. CDR1 is GTSNPN and CDR2 is SVGIG in the germline V gene (reference sequence). CDR3 size: 11 residues. As DNA, the CDR3 is TGTGCCTGGAGTCGGTACGGTTCGCAGTTCTTC. Translated, it gives CAWSRYGSQFF.

J is TRBJ2-3 and V is TRBV9; unclear D gene. The CDR3 extends over 13 amino acids. V lost 1 base to trimming and J lost 1 base, with 4 bases between them. CDR1 SGDLS and CDR2 YYNGEE come from the germline V gene. Here the CDR3 reads CASSVQGTDTQYF. In DNA, the CDR3 is TGTGCCAGCAGCGTACAGGGCACAGATACGCAGTATTTT.

The chain is built from TRBV25-1 and TRBJ2-7; unclear D gene. The CDR3 covers 13 residues. The V end lost 5 bases, the J end lost 5 bases, and 13 bases lay between the germline ends. Looked up from germline, CDR1 is MGHDK and CDR2 is SYGVNS. CDR3: CASSLTVSDEQYF. CDR3 nucleotide sequence: TGTGCCAGCAGTTTAACAGTAAGTGACGAGCAGTACTTC.

The chain combines TRBV5-1 with TRBJ2-3, with 7 bases identical to TRBD2. The CDR3 contains 14 residues. V shed 0 bases and J 6 bases; nucleotides not matched to a gene: 4. From germline, CDR1 is SGHRS and CDR2 YFSETQ. This CDR3 is CASSLGDYSDTQYF. CDR3 sequence (DNA): TGCGCCAGCAGCTTGGGGGACTACTCCGATACGCAGTATTTT.

The CDR3 nucleotides are TGCAGCGGCTACAGGAGCCCCACAGATACGCAGTATTTT. This translates into CSGYRSPTDTQYF. The gene calls are TRBV29-1 and TRBJ2-3; D perhaps matches TRBD1 (5 bases). V was clipped by 7 bases and J by 2 bases, with 13 bases between them. The CDR3 runs to 13 residues. Germline CDR1 and CDR2: SQVTM and ANQGSEA.

The chain uses TRBV19 and TRBJ1-3; no reliable D call. There are 13 residues in the CDR3. Germline V gene sequence: CDR1 LNHDA, CDR2 SQIVND (reference sequence). V was cut by 5 bases and J by 4 bases, with 9 bases left in between. Here the CDR3 reads CASSRGPGNTIYF. As DNA, the CDR3 is TGTGCCAGTAGTCGAGGTCCGGGAAACACCATATATTTT. Filled out from reference TRBV19 and TRBJ1-3, the complete variable domain reads DGGITQSPKYLFRKEGQNVTLSCEQNLNHDAMYWYRQDPGQGLRLIYYSQIVNDFQKGDIAEGYSVSREKKESFPLTVTSAQKNPTAFYLCASSRGPGNTIYFGEGSWLTVV.

The J gene is TRBJ2-1, the V gene TRBV29-1, with 7 bases matching TRBD1. Germline V gene lookup returns CDR1 SQVTM and CDR2 ANQGSEA. Germline trimming cut 4 bases from V and 6 bases from J; bases unmatched to any gene: 6. This CDR3 has 13 residues. The CDR3, as DNA: TGCAGCGTTGTAGGGGGCAGGTTCAATGAGCAGTTCTTC. Residues: CSVVGGRFNEQFF.

The chain recombines TRBV7-9 with TRBJ2-2, with unresolved D. Trimming left V 0 bases short and J 4 bases short, with 3 bases between. Germline CDR1 SEHNR, CDR2 FQNEAQ (reference sequence). The CDR3 totals 13 residues. The CDR3 loop reads CASSLAGTGELFF. The CDR3 region has the DNA TGTGCCAGCAGCTTAGCCGGCACCGGGGAGCTGTTTTTT.

This chain uses TRBV30 with TRBJ1-3, with 7 bases lining up with TRBD1. The CDR3 is made up of 15 amino acids. V dropped 3 bases and J dropped 0; count of bases not matched to a gene: 5. Germline V gene data show CDR1 as GTSNPN and CDR2 as SVGIG (reference sequence). The CDR3 spells CAWSRDSGSGNTIYF. The CDR3 DNA reads as TGTGCCTGGAGCAGGGACAGTGGCTCTGGAAACACCATATATTTT.

CDR3 coding DNA: TGTGCCAGCTCACGCGCCGCCCTCGACAGGTTTGACCCCTACGAGCAGTACTTC. This translates into CASSRAALDRFDPYEQYF. The chain recombines TRBV18 with TRBJ2-7, with D possibly matching TRBD1 (6 bases). The germline CDR1 and CDR2 sequences are KGHSH and LQKENI. CDR3 size: 18 residues. Trimming cost V 4 bases and J 2 bases, with 24 bases left between them.